The 13 T cell receptor beta chains presented below share a single source sample, sequenced in a study of spatial heterogeneity in lung cancer. Using its own MiXCR run on the 5' RACE reads, TCRdb lists one record per CDR3 protein. Of more than 20,000 distinct CDR3 sequences listed, less than 6% were seen once; the top ten hold about 35%. Time point indicated: sample taken at primary tumor resection. Sequencing covered unsorted whole RNA taken from tumor, nontumor lung or frozen PBMC. This material consisted of PBMCs, taken at surgery. The receptor set was obtained from a male donor with early-stage non-small cell lung cancer.

This clonotype was recorded at least ten times. This sequence joins TRBV10-2 and TRBJ1-1, with TRBD1 matching 9 bases. The V gene's germline CDR1 is WSHSY and CDR2 SAAADI. After removal of 8 bases from V and 7 bases from J, the junction contained 8 bases not matched to a gene. This CDR3 contains 13 residues. As DNA, the CDR3 is TGCGCCAGCCTCCAGGGACAGGGATTTGAAGCTTTCTTT. Protein: CASLQGQGFEAFF.

This clonotype was picked up many times. The V gene is TRBV6-1, the J gene TRBJ2-7; D may be TRBD1 (5 bases). This CDR3 has 13 amino acids. Germline values: CDR1 MNHNS, CDR2 SASEGT. Between the trimmed V and J ends, which lost 8 bases and 4 bases, there was a span of 15 bases. The CDR3 spells CASGLDIKYEQYF. CDR3 coding DNA: TGTGCCAGCGGTTTGGACATAAAATACGAGCAGTACTTC.

This clonotype was seen at least ten times. The J gene is TRBJ2-2, the V gene TRBV27; TRBD1 matches at 7 bases. Germline CDR1 MNHEY, CDR2 SMNVEV (reference sequence). Trimming took 5 bases from V and 5 from J; bases not matched to a gene: 5. The CDR3 is 14 residues long. This CDR3 reads CASSTGARTGELFF. The CDR3 DNA follows: TGTGCCAGCAGTACAGGGGCGCGGACCGGGGAGCTGTTTTTT.

There are many counts of this clonotype. The chain joins TRBV6-1 to TRBJ2-7; 9 bases align to TRBD1. Trimming at V came to 10 bases and at J to 5 bases, leaving 9 bases not matched to a gene. Germline V gives CDR1 MNHNS, CDR2 SASEGT. The CDR3 has 13 residues. For the CDR3, the DNA is TGTGCCACCATGCCGGGACAGGGCAACGAGCAGTACTTC. It encodes CATMPGQGNEQYF.

This clonotype appeared many times. Mismatch with germline at one junction end may stem from a read error. V gene TRBV7-9 combines with J gene TRBJ1-2; no reliable D call. The germline gives CDR1 SEHNR, CDR2 FQNEAQ (reference sequence). The CDR3 length is 16 residues. The CDR3 here is CVSSFVGSQEGYGYTF. The CDR3 DNA follows: TGTGTCAGCAGCTTTGTTGGGAGTCAGGAGGGCTATGGCTACACCTTC.

By sample fraction, this clonotype is medium-sized. V usage is TRBV5-6 and J usage is TRBJ1-5; tentatively, D is TRBD1 (5 bases). This CDR3 has 14 amino acids. The germline CDR1 and CDR2 sequences are SGHDT and YYEEEE. Between the trimmed V and J ends, which lost 5 bases and 7 bases, there was a span of 16 bases. The CDR3 here is CASSGTGSKQPQHF. CDR3 nucleotides: TGTGCCAGCAGTGGGACTGGTTCCAAACAGCCCCAGCATTTT.

The chain combines TRBV6-1 with TRBJ2-4; TRBD2 matches at 10 bases. Germline CDR1 MNHNS, CDR2 SASEGT. The CDR3 length is 20 residues. J gave up 0 bases and V 7 bases, and 18 bases lay outside the gene matches. CDR3 sequence reads: CASNPRWASGGQLAKNIQYF. The DNA for the CDR3 is TGTGCCAGCAATCCCCGGTGGGCTAGCGGGGGACAACTAGCCAAAAACATTCAGTACTTC.

This clonotype turned up a few times. The V and J genes are TRBV20-1 and TRBJ1-1; weak D call: TRBD1 (6 bases). The CDR3 is made up of 14 amino acids. Trimming pared 2 bases from V and 1 base from J, leaving 11 bases between. Germline V gene lookup returns CDR1 DFQATT and CDR2 SNEGSKA (reference sequence). In nucleotides, the CDR3 is TGCAGTGCTAGACCTACAGGGAAGAACACTGAAGCTTTCTTT. It translates to CSARPTGKNTEAFF.

This clonotype has a count of ten or more. The V call is TRBV11-1, the J call TRBJ2-4; possible D gene TRBD2, 7 bases. This CDR3 is 17 amino acids long. V shed 0 bases and J shed 8 bases, with 20 bases lying between them. The germline V gene has CDR1 SGHAT and CDR2 FQDESV (reference sequence). The CDR3 here is CASSLAPPTAGAHIQYF. The CDR3 nucleotides read TGTGCCAGCAGCTTAGCCCCCCCAACCGCGGGGGCCCACATTCAGTACTTC.

This clonotype was found many times. The chain joins TRBV6-2 or TRBV6-3 to TRBJ2-2; 8 bases map to TRBD2. Germline V gives CDR1 MNHEY, CDR2 SVGEGT. The V segment lost 6 bases and the J segment 3 bases; nucleotides outside the gene matches: 12. CDR3 length: 17 residues. CDR3 protein: CASRGLAGRVDTGELFF. The CDR3 DNA reads TGTGCCAGCAGGGGGTTAGCGGGAAGAGTAGACACCGGGGAGCTGTTTTTT.

This clonotype was found many times. The J gene is TRBJ2-2, the V gene TRBV5-1; D not certain. This CDR3 contains 12 residues. V lost 2 bases and J lost 4, with 3 bases in between. CDR1 is SGHRS and CDR2 is YFSETQ in the germline V gene. The CDR3 coding sequence is TGCGCCAGCAGCTTAGCCACCGGGGAGCTGTTTTTT. The encoded protein is CASSLATGELFF.

This clonotype appeared many times. This chain uses TRBV24-1 with TRBJ2-5, with 7 positions matching TRBD1. Germline V lookup: CDR1 KGHDR, CDR2 SFDVKD. This CDR3 contains 19 residues. V was pared by 5 bases and J by 5 bases, with 22 bases of the junction left unmatched. The DNA for the CDR3 is TGTGCCACCAGTGCCTCGTGGGGGATTAAGGGGGCCGCTGCGGAGACCCAGTACTTC. Amino acids: CATSASWGIKGAAAETQYF.

At least ten counts were recorded for this clonotype. The V gene is TRBV5-1, the J gene TRBJ2-2; unclear D gene. CDR1 SGHRS and CDR2 YFSETQ come from the germline V gene. This CDR3 is built from 14 residues. Deletions cut 4 bases from V and 3 bases from J, with 10 bases between. The CDR3 here is CASSHQSDTGELFF. CDR3 DNA: TGCGCCAGCAGCCATCAGAGTGACACCGGGGAGCTGTTTTTT.